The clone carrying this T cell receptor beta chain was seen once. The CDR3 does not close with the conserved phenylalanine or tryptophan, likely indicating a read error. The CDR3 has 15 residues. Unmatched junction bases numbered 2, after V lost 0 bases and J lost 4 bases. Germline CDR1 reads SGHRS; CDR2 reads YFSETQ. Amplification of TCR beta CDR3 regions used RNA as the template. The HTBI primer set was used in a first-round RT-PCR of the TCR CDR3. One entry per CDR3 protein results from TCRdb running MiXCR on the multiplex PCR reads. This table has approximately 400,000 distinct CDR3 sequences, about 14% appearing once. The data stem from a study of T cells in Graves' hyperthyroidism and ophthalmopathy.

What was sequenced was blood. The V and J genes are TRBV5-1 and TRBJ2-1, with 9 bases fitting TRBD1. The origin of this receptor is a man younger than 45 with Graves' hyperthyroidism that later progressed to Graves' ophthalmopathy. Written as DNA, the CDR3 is TGCGCCAGCAGCTTGGGGGGGACAGGGTACAATGAGCAGTTCTGC. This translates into CASSLGGTGYNEQFC.